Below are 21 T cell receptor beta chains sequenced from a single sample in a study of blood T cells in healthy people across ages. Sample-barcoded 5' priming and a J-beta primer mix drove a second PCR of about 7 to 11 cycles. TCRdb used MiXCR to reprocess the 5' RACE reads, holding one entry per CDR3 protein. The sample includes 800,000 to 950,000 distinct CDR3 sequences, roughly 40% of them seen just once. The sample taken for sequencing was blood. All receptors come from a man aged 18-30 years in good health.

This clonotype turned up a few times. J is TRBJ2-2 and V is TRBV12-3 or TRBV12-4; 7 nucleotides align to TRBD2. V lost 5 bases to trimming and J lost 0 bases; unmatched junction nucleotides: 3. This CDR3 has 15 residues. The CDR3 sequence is CASSRSGANTGELFF. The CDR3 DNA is TGTGCCAGCAGTCGAAGCGGGGCGAACACCGGGGAGCTGTTTTTT.

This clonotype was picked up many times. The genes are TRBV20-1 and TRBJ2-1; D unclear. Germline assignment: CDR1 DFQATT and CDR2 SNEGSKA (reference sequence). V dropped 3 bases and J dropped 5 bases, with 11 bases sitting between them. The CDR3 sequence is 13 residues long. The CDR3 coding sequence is TGCAGTGCTAGGCCCCCTGGGAACAATGAGCAGTTCTTC. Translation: CSARPPGNNEQFF.

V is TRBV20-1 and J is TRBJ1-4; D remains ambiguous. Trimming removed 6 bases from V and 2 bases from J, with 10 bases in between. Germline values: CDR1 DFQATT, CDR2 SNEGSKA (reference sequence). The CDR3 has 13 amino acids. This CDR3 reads CSAVDGTNEKLFF. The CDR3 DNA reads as TGCAGTGCCGTGGACGGTACTAATGAAAAACTGTTTTTT.

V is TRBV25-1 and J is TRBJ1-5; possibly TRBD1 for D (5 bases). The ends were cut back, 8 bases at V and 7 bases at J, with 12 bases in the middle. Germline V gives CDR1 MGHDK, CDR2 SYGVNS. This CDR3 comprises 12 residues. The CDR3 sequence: CASGTGTQPQHF. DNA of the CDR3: TGTGCCAGCGGGACTGGGACCCAGCCCCAGCATTTT.

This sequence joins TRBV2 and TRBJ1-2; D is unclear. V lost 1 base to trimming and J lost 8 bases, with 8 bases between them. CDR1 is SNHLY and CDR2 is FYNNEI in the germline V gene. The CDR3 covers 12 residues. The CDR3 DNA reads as TGTGCCAGCAGTGAAGGGTTTGGCGGCTACACCTTC. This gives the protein CASSEGFGGYTF.

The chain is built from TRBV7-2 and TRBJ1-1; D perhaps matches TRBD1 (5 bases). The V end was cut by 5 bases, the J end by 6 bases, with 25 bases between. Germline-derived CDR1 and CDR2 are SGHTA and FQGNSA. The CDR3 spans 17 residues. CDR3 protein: CASSPPGKTGGMAEAFF. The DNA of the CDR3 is TGTGCCAGCAGCCCCCCAGGTAAAACAGGCGGCATGGCTGAAGCTTTCTTT.

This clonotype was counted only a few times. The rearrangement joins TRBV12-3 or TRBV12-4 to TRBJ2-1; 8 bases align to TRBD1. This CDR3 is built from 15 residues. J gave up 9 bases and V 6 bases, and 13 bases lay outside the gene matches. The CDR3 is CASRVQTGDHGEQFF. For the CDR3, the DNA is TGTGCCAGCAGGGTGCAGACAGGGGATCATGGTGAGCAGTTCTTC.

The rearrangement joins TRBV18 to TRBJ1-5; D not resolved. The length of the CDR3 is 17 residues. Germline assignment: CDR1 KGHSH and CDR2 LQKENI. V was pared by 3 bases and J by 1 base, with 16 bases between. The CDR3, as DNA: TGTGCCAGCTCACCGGAGGGTAGTGTACGCAGCAATCAGCCCCAGCATTTT. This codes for CASSPEGSVRSNQPQHF. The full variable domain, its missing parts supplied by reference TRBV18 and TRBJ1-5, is NAGVMQNPRHLVRRRGQEARLRCSPMKGHSHVYWYRQLPEEGLKFMVYLQKENIIDESGMPKERFSAEFPKEGPSILRIQQVVRGDSAAYFCASSPEGSVRSNQPQHFGDGTRLSIL.

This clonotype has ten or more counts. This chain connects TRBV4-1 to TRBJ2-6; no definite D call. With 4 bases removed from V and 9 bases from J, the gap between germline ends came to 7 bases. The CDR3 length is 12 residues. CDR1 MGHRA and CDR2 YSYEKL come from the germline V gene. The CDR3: CASSPPNNVLTF. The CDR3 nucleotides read TGCGCCAGCAGCCCACCGAACAACGTCCTGACTTTC.

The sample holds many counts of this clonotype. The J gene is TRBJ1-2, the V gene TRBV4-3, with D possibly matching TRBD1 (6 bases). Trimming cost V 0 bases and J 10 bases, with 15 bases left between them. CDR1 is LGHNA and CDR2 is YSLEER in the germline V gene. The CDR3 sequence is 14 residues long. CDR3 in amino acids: CASSQDLRGGFYTF. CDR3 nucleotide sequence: TGCGCCAGCAGCCAAGATTTGAGGGGGGGGTTCTACACCTTC.

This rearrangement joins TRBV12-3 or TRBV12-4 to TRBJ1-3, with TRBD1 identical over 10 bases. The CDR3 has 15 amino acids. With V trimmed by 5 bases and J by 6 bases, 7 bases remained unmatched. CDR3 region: CASSPGTGVANTIYF. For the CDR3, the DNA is TGTGCCAGCAGTCCCGGGACAGGGGTTGCAAACACCATATATTTT.

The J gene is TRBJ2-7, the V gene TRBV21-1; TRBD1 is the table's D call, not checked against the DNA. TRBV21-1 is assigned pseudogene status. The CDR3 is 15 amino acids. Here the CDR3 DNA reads TGTGCCAGCAGCAAAGAAGGCAGGGAATTCGATGAGCAGTACTTC. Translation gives CASSKEGREFDEQYF.

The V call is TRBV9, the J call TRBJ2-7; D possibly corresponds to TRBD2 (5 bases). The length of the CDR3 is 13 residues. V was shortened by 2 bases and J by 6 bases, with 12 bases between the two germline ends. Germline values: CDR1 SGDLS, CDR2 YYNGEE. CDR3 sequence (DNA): TGTGCCAGCAGCGTGGGAGCAGGTTTCGAGCAGTACTTC. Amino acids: CASSVGAGFEQYF. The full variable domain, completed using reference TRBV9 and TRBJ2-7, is DSGVTQTPKHLITATGQRVTLRCSPRSGDLSVYWYQQSLDQGLQFLIQYYNGEERAKGNILERFSAQQFPDLHSELNLSSLELGDSALYFCASSVGAGFEQYFGPGTRLTVT.

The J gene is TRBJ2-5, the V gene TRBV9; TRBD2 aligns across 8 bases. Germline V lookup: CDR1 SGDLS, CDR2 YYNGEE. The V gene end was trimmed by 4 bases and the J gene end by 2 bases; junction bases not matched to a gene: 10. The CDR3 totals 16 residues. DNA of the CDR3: TGTGCCAGCAGCTTCACCGGGGGGGGAGTGCAAGAGACCCAGTACTTC. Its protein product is CASSFTGGGVQETQYF.

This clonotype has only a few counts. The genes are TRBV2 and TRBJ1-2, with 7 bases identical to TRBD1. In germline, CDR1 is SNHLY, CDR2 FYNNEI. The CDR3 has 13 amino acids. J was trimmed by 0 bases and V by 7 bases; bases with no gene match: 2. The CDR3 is CASTQGANYGYTF. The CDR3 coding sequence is TGTGCCAGCACTCAGGGGGCTAACTATGGCTACACCTTC.

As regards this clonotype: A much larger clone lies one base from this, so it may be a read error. In DNA form, the CDR3 reads TGTACCAGCAGTCTATTTGGGGCAGGTGAGCAGTTCTTC. This encodes CTSSLFGAGEQFF. V gene TRBV12-3 or TRBV12-4 combines with J gene TRBJ2-1, with D perhaps matching TRBD1 (5 bases). The CDR3 runs to 13 residues.

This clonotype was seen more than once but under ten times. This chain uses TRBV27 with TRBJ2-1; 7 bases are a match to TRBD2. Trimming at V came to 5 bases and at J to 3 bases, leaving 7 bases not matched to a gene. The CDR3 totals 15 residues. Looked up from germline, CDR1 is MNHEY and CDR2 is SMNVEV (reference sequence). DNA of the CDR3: TGTGCCAGCAGTCCGCTAGCGGTAAGCTACAATGAGCAGTTCTTC. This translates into CASSPLAVSYNEQFF.

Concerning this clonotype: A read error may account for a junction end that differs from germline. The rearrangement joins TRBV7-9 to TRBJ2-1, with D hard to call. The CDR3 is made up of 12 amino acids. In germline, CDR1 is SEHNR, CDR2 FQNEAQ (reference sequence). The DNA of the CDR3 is TGTGCCAGCAGCCGGACCATAAATGGGCAGTTCTTC. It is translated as CASSRTINGQFF.

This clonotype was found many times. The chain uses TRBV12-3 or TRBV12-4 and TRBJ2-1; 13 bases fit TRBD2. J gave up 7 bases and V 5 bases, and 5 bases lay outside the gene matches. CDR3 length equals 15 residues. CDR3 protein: CASSRLAGGRNEQFF. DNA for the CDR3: TGTGCCAGCAGTCGACTAGCGGGGGGACGGAATGAGCAGTTCTTC.

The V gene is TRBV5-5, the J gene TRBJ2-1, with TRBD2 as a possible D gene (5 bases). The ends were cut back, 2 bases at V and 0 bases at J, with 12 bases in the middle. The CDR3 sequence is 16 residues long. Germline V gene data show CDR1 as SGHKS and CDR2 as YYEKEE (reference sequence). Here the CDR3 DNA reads TGTGCCAGCAGCTTAGGACTTAGTTTCTCCTACAATGAGCAGTTCTTC. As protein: CASSLGLSFSYNEQFF.

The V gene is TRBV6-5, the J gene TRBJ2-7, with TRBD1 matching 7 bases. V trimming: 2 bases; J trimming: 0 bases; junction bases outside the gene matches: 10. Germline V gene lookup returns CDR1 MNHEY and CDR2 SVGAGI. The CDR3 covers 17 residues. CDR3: CASSYDVRDSYSYEQYF. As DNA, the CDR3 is TGTGCCAGCAGTTACGACGTAAGGGACAGCTACTCCTACGAGCAGTACTTC.